This is a list of T cell receptor beta chains from one sample in a study of blood T cells in healthy people across ages. From the 5' RACE reads, TCRdb called clonotypes with MiXCR, one entry per CDR3 protein. The table lists about 780,000 distinct CDR3 sequences, about 45% of them singletons, with 15% to 20% in the top ten. Sequenced: blood. These receptors came from an elderly man in good health. Each CDR3 is given without its conserved first and last residue. A D gene is named only where the DNA matches it firmly.

v_call	d_call	cdr3_aa
TRBV5-1	.	ASRAGASTDTQY
TRBV29-1	TRBD2	SVVRAGGPHEQY
TRBV29-1	TRBD1	SVGTGGASYEQY
TRBV7-9	.	ASSLGGIASYEQY
TRBV6-2/TRBV6-3	.	ASSAGGNSDTQY
TRBV5-1	TRBD2	ASSLVSGNAYEQY
TRBV6-5	.	ASRGKGARQETQY
TRBV6-6	TRBD2	ASSYSTSSSTDTQY
TRBV24-1	TRBD1	ATSADRGSNEQF
TRBV5-1	TRBD1	ASSQGQGAGELF
TRBV4-3	TRBD1	ASSQDLGRGISWTEAF
TRBV5-1	.	ASSVQGRTTTDTQY
TRBV20-1	.	SARRHLSNQPQH
TRBV20-1	TRBD2	STTALAGRSSYNEQF
TRBV25-1	.	ASTGPRFAEQY
TRBV21-1	.	ASSKEKSSSYNEQY
TRBV11-1	TRBD1	ASSLGQGASGTGWVSDTQY
TRBV12-3/TRBV12-4	.	ASSFSYEQY
TRBV28	.	ASSFGRVGGQPQH
TRBV5-1	.	ASSVGAGGEMYGYT
TRBV29-1	.	SVEGQGGDEQY
TRBV30	.	AWSVGSDTQY